This T cell receptor beta chain was identified in a study of T cell responses to AZD1222 COVID-19 vaccine. Study as a whole: Pooling was applied to second doses at about 4 or about 12 weeks.

This clone was observed once. CDR1 LNHDA and CDR2 SQIVND come from the germline V gene (reference sequence). The CDR3 is made up of 16 amino acids. V was trimmed by 10 bases and J by 0 bases, leaving 16 bases between them. Libraries were prepared by immunoSEQ multiplex PCR; TCRdb keeps only in-frame clonotypes and omits some of them. This table has 90,000 or so clones, roughly nine tenths appearing once. V gene TRBV19 combines with J gene TRBJ2-6; D is unresolved. Sequencing used peripheral blood, obtained on day 0 of AZD1222 vaccination. This TCR came from an adult in good health. The CDR3 bases are TGTGCCACTAATTCGGGCACTTTCTCTGGGGCCAACGTCCTGACTTTC. Its translation: CATNSGTFSGANVLTF.